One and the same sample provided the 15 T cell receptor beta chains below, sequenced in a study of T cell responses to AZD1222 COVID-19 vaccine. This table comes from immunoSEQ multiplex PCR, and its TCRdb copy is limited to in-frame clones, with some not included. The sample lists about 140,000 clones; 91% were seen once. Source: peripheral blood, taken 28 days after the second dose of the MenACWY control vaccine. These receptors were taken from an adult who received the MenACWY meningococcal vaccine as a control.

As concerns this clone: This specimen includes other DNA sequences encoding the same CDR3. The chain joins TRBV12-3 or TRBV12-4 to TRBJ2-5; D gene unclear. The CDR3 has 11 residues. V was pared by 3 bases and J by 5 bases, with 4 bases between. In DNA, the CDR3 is TGTGCCAGCAGTTTGCAGGAGACCCAGTACTTC. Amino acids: CASSLQETQYF.

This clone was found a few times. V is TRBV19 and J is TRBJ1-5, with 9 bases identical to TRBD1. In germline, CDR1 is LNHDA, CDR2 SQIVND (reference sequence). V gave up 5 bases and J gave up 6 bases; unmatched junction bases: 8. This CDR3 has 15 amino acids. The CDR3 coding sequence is TGTGCCAGTAGTGTATACGGGACAGGGATTCAGCCCCAGCATTTT. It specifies CASSVYGTGIQPQHF. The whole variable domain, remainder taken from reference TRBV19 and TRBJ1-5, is DGGITQSPKYLFRKEGQNVTLSCEQNLNHDAMYWYRQDPGQGLRLIYYSQIVNDFQKGDIAEGYSVSREKKESFPLTVTSAQKNPTAFYLCASSVYGTGIQPQHFGDGTRLSIL.

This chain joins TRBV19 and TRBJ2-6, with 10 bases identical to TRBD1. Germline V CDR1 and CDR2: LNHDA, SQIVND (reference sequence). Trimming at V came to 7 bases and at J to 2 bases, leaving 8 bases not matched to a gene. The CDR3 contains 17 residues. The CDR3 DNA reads TGTGCCAGTAATTCAGACAGGGGGCTCCCTGGGGCCAACGTCCTGACTTTC. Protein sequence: CASNSDRGLPGANVLTF.

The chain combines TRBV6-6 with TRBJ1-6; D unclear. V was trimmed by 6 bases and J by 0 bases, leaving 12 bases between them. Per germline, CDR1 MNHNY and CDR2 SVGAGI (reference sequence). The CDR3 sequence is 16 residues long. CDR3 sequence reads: CASRTTDVSYNSPLHF. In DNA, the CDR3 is TGTGCCAGCAGAACGACGGACGTCTCCTATAATTCACCCCTCCACTTT.

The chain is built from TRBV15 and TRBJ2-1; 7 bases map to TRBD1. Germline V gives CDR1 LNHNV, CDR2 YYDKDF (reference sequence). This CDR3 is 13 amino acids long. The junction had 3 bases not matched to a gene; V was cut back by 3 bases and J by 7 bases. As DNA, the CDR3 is TGTGCCACCAGCAGGTCCAGGGGGAATGAGCAGTTCTTC. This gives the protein CATSRSRGNEQFF.

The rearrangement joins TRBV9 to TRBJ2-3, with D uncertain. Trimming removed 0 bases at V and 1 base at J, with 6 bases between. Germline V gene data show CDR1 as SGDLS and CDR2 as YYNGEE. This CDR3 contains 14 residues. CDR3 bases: TGTGCCAGCAGCGTAGCTTACGGCACAGATACGCAGTATTTT. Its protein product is CASSVAYGTDTQYF.

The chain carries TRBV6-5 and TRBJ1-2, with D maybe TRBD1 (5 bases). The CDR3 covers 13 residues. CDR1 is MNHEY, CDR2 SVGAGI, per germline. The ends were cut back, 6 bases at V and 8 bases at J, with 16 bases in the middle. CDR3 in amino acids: CASSPPAGVGYTF. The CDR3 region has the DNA TGTGCCAGCAGCCCCCCAGCGGGGGTAGGCTACACCTTC.

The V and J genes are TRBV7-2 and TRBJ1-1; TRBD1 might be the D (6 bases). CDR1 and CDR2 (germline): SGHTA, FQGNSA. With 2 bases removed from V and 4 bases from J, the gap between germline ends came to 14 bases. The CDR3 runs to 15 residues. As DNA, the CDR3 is TGTGCCAGCAGCTTAACAGGGATCATGGGCACTGAAGCTTTCTTT. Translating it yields CASSLTGIMGTEAFF. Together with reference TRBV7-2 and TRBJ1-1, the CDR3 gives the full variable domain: GAGVSQSPSNKVTEKGKDVELRCDPISGHTALYWYRQSLGQGLEFLIYFQGNSAPDKSGLPSDRFSAERTGGSVSTLTIQRTQQEDSAVYLCASSLTGIMGTEAFFGQGTRLTVV.

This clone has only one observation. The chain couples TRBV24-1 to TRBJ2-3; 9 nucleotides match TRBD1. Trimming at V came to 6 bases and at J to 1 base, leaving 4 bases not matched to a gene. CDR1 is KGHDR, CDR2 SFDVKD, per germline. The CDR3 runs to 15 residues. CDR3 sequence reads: CATSSWTGGTDTQYF. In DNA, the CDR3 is TGTGCCACCAGTTCCTGGACAGGGGGCACAGATACGCAGTATTTT.

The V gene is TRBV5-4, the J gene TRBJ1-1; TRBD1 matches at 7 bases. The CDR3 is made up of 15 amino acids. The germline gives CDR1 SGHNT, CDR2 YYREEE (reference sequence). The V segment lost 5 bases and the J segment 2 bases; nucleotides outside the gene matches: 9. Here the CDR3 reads CASRGGGTDNTEAFF. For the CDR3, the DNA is TGTGCCAGCAGGGGGGGAGGGACAGACAACACTGAAGCTTTCTTT.

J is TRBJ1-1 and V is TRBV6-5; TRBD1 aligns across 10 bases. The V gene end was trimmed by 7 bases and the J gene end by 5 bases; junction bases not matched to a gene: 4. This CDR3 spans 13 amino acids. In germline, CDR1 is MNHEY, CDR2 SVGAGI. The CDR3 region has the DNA TGTGCCAGCACGGACAGGGGGAGAACTGAAGCTTTCTTT. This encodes CASTDRGRTEAFF.

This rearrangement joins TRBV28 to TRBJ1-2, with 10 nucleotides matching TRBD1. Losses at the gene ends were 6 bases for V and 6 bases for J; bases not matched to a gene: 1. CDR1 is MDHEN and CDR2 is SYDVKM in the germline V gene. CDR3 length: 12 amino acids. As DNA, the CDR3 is TGTGCCAGCAGGACAGGGGGCAATGGCTACACCTTC. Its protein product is CASRTGGNGYTF.

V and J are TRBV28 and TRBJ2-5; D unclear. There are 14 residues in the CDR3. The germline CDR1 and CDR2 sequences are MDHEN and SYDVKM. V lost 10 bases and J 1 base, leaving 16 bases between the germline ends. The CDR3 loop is CAITRPNGQETQYF. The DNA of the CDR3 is TGTGCCATAACCCGGCCAAACGGCCAAGAGACCCAGTACTTC.

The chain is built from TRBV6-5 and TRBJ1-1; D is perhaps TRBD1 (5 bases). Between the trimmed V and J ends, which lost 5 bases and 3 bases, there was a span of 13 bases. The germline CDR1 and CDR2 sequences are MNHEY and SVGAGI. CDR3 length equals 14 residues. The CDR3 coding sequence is TGTGCCAGCAGTCCAGGGACGGCCCACACTGAAGCTTTCTTT. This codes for CASSPGTAHTEAFF.

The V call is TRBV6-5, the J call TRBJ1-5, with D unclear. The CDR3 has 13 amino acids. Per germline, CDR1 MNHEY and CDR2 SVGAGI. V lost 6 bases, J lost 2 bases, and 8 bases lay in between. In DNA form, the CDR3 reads TGTGCCAGCAGACTTTTCGGCAATCAGCCCCAGCATTTT. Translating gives CASRLFGNQPQHF.